The 22 T cell receptor beta chains listed next were all sequenced from one sample in a study of blood T cell repertoires in COVID-19. Measured with immunoSEQ multiplex PCR; TCRdb has only the in-frame clones, and not every one. The profile shows 200,000 to 250,000 clones, about 84% of them singletons. Input material: peripheral blood. The receptors derive from an elderly woman with COVID-19, enrolled during active disease.

V and J are TRBV7-2 and TRBJ2-4, with TRBD2 as a possible D gene (5 bases). Per germline, CDR1 SGHTA and CDR2 FQGNSA. The CDR3 is made up of 15 amino acids. Trimming removed 1 base from V and 6 bases from J, with 13 bases in between. The CDR3 sequence: CASSLDGGGRNIQYF. DNA of the CDR3: TGTGCCAGCAGCTTAGACGGAGGTGGCAGAAACATTCAGTACTTC. Variable domain in full (rest from reference TRBV7-2 and TRBJ2-4): GAGVSQSPSNKVTEKGKDVELRCDPISGHTALYWYRQSLGQGLEFLIYFQGNSAPDKSGLPSDRFSAERTGGSVSTLTIQRTQQEDSAVYLCASSLDGGGRNIQYFGAGTRLSVL.

V and J are TRBV7-3 and TRBJ2-5; TRBD2 matches 10 bases. This CDR3 contains 17 residues. Trimming at V came to 4 bases and at J to 6 bases, leaving 14 bases not matched to a gene. Germline CDR1 SGHTA, CDR2 FQGTGA. The CDR3 DNA sequence: TGTGCCAGCAGCTCCGGTCCCCGGGCAGCGGGGGGGAAGACCCAGTACTTC. It specifies CASSSGPRAAGGKTQYF.

V and J are TRBV5-1 and TRBJ2-1; TRBD2 matches 7 bases. Germline V CDR1 and CDR2: SGHRS, YFSETQ. CDR3 length: 16 residues. Trimming cost V 3 bases and J 8 bases; bases outside gene matches: 14. CDR3 bases: TGCGCCAGCAGCTCCTCATCTAGCGGACCCCTTTATGAGCAGTTCTTC. This sequence encodes CASSSSSSGPLYEQFF.

This clone was seen once. This chain links TRBV3-1 (or the pseudogene TRBV3-2) with TRBJ1-2, with D unclear. The CDR3 is made up of 16 amino acids. V lost 6 bases, J lost 6 bases, and 23 bases lay in between. Germline values: CDR1 LGHDT, CDR2 YNNKEL (reference sequence). CDR3 in amino acids: CASSQVFGNPLDGYTF. CDR3 coding DNA: TGTGCCAGCAGTCAGGTATTCGGGAATCCCTTAGATGGCTACACCTTC.

V gene TRBV10-3 combines with J gene TRBJ1-2; no firm D call. Germline CDR1 reads ENHRY; CDR2 reads SYGVKD. The V and J ends lost 3 bases and 4 bases respectively, with 6 bases between them. CDR3 length: 12 residues. DNA of the CDR3: TGTGCCATCAGTGACACAACCTATGGCTACACCTTC. Amino acids: CAISDTTYGYTF.

The chain is built from TRBV6-5 and TRBJ2-7; D is undetermined. The V end lost 6 bases, the J end lost 4 bases, and 13 bases lay between the germline ends. Germline assignment: CDR1 MNHEY and CDR2 SVGAGI. The CDR3 runs 13 residues. CDR3 DNA sequence: TGTGCCAGCAGGGCACTAAGCGTATACGAGCAGTACTTC. Translation: CASRALSVYEQYF.

V is TRBV28 and J is TRBJ2-7, with TRBD2 matching over 7 bases. Trimming took 4 bases from V and 0 from J; bases not matched to a gene: 0. The CDR3 runs 13 residues. Germline V lookup: CDR1 MDHEN, CDR2 SYDVKM. CDR3 sequence: CASSWGGSYEQYF. CDR3 nucleotides: TGTGCCAGCAGTTGGGGGGGCTCCTACGAGCAGTACTTC.

The V call is TRBV2, the J call TRBJ2-3; 8 bases fit TRBD2. The germline V gene has CDR1 SNHLY and CDR2 FYNNEI. The CDR3 loop spans 13 amino acids. With 2 bases clipped from V and 8 bases from J, the junction kept 3 bases outside the gene matches. CDR3 amino acids: CASSESAGGTQYF. The CDR3 DNA reads as TGTGCCAGCAGTGAATCGGCGGGAGGTACGCAGTATTTT.

The chain joins TRBV19 to TRBJ2-1; a weak D match, TRBD2 (6 bases). The CDR3 loop spans 15 amino acids. Trimming pared 9 bases from V and 0 bases from J, leaving 15 bases between. In germline, CDR1 is LNHDA, CDR2 SQIVND (reference sequence). The CDR3 DNA sequence: TGTGCCAGCCAGGGAGTGGGGGGCTCCTACAATGAGCAGTTCTTC. Translating gives CASQGVGGSYNEQFF. Variable domain in full (rest from reference TRBV19 and TRBJ2-1): DGGITQSPKYLFRKEGQNVTLSCEQNLNHDAMYWYRQDPGQGLRLIYYSQIVNDFQKGDIAEGYSVSREKKESFPLTVTSAQKNPTAFYLCASQGVGGSYNEQFFGPGTRLTVL.

This clone was counted between two and nine times. The V call is TRBV6-5, the J call TRBJ1-2, with a possible D match to TRBD1 (6 bases). This CDR3 has 14 amino acids. V lost 6 bases and J lost 2, with 13 bases in between. Germline V lookup: CDR1 MNHEY, CDR2 SVGAGI. CDR3 loop: CASSLGQINYGYTF. Here the CDR3 DNA reads TGTGCCAGCAGCCTAGGACAGATAAACTATGGCTACACCTTC.

This chain joins TRBV19 and TRBJ1-4; the D is unclear. The germline V gene encodes CDR1 LNHDA and CDR2 SQIVND (reference sequence). This CDR3 has 15 amino acids. Trimming took 1 base from V and 4 from J, leaving 10 bases between them. CDR3 nucleotides: TGTGCCAGTAGTATAGGAGGGCAGAGTAATGAAAAACTGTTTTTT. Translated, it gives CASSIGGQSNEKLFF.

The chain has TRBV6-6 and TRBJ1-2; 9 bases fit TRBD1. The CDR3 sequence is 15 residues long. Germline-derived CDR1 and CDR2 are MNHNY and SVGAGI (reference sequence). V gave up 0 bases and J gave up 9 bases; unmatched junction bases: 8. In DNA form, the CDR3 reads TGTGCCAGCAGTTACTCGAATCTGGACAGGGGACGCTACACCTTC. Translated, it gives CASSYSNLDRGRYTF.

The chain recombines TRBV6-5 with TRBJ1-1, with D perhaps matching TRBD1 (6 bases). V lost 6 bases and J lost 3, with 11 bases in between. CDR1 is MNHEY and CDR2 is SVGAGI in the germline V gene. The CDR3 extends over 13 amino acids. The CDR3 reads CASRLDSYTEAFF. The DNA of the CDR3 is TGTGCCAGCAGGTTGGACAGCTACACTGAAGCTTTCTTT.

This rearrangement joins TRBV29-1 to TRBJ1-1, with D perhaps matching TRBD1 (5 bases). This CDR3 has 14 residues. Trimming left V 7 bases short and J 4 bases short, with 19 bases between. Per germline, CDR1 SQVTM and CDR2 ANQGSEA. The CDR3 protein is CSAQNLRDLTEAFF. DNA for the CDR3: TGCAGCGCCCAGAATCTCAGGGATCTCACTGAAGCTTTCTTT.

This clone has only one observation. This chain uses TRBV6-6 with TRBJ2-3; 7 bases are a match to TRBD1. The germline V gene encodes CDR1 MNHNY and CDR2 SVGAGI (reference sequence). The CDR3 sequence is 16 residues long. V shed 5 bases, J shed 4 bases, and the junction held 12 bases outside the gene matches. The CDR3 nucleotides read TGTGCCAGCAGTCGAGAGAGTACAGGGGAATCAGATACGCAGTATTTT. This encodes CASSRESTGESDTQYF.

The chain combines TRBV4-3 with TRBJ2-3; 11 nucleotides align to TRBD2. Trimming removed 1 base from V and 0 bases from J; junction bases left unmatched: 6. The germline gives CDR1 LGHNA, CDR2 YSLEER. The CDR3 loop spans 18 amino acids. This CDR3 is CASSQGWLAGGSTDTQYF. The CDR3 nucleotides are TGCGCCAGCAGCCAAGGGTGGCTAGCGGGGGGCAGCACAGATACGCAGTATTTT.

This chain links TRBV30 with TRBJ1-1; D not certain. The germline gives CDR1 GTSNPN, CDR2 SVGIG (reference sequence). This CDR3 spans 13 amino acids. Deletions cut 2 bases from V and 5 bases from J, with 12 bases between. CDR3: CAWSLWEGTEAFF. DNA for the CDR3: TGTGCCTGGAGTTTATGGGAGGGTACTGAAGCTTTCTTT.

This clone was picked up a small number of times. The chain has TRBV7-3 and TRBJ2-2; D remains ambiguous. The CDR3 loop spans 13 amino acids. V gave up 2 bases and J gave up 9 bases, with 10 bases separating them. CDR1 SGHTA and CDR2 FQGTGA come from the germline V gene. The CDR3 reads CASSLQAARELFF. The CDR3, as DNA: TGTGCCAGCAGCTTACAGGCCGCCAGGGAGCTGTTTTTT.

A single count supports this clone. V and J are TRBV10-3 and TRBJ2-5; TRBD2 aligns across 10 bases. The CDR3 loop spans 13 amino acids. J was trimmed by 5 bases and V by 10 bases; bases with no gene match: 7. Germline CDR1 and CDR2: ENHRY and SYGVKD. The CDR3 coding sequence is TGTGCCAGCAGAGCGGGGGGGCCTGAGACCCAGTACTTC. It yields the protein CASRAGGPETQYF.

The V and J genes are TRBV2 and TRBJ2-5; tentative D call: TRBD2 (5 bases). Germline-derived CDR1 and CDR2 are SNHLY and FYNNEI. Trimming stripped 2 bases from V and 5 bases from J, with 18 bases between. The CDR3 sequence is 16 residues long. The CDR3 DNA reads TGTGCCAGCAGTGAACCAAAGCCCATCGGCGGGGAGACCCAGTACTTC. It yields the protein CASSEPKPIGGETQYF. Full variable domain (missing parts from reference TRBV2 and TRBJ2-5): EPEVTQTPSHQVTQMGQEVILRCVPISNHLYFYWYRQILGQKVEFLVSFYNNEISEKSEIFDDQFSVERPDGSNFTLKIRSTKLEDSAMYFCASSEPKPIGGETQYFGPGTRLLVL.

This chain connects TRBV6-5 to TRBJ1-3; the D is unclear. Germline assignment: CDR1 MNHEY and CDR2 SVGAGI. V was trimmed by 2 bases and J by 2 bases, leaving 13 bases between them. This CDR3 is 16 amino acids long. CDR3 loop: CASSYGFAGTGNTIYF. DNA for the CDR3: TGTGCCAGCAGTTACGGATTCGCGGGAACTGGAAACACCATATATTTT.

The chain has TRBV11-2 and TRBJ1-1, with no clear D. Trimming pared 3 bases from V and 1 base from J, leaving 6 bases between. CDR3 size: 13 residues. The germline V gene has CDR1 SGHAT and CDR2 FQNNGV. The CDR3 loop is CASSLTTNTEAFF. CDR3 sequence (DNA): TGTGCCAGCAGCTTGACAACGAACACTGAAGCTTTCTTT.